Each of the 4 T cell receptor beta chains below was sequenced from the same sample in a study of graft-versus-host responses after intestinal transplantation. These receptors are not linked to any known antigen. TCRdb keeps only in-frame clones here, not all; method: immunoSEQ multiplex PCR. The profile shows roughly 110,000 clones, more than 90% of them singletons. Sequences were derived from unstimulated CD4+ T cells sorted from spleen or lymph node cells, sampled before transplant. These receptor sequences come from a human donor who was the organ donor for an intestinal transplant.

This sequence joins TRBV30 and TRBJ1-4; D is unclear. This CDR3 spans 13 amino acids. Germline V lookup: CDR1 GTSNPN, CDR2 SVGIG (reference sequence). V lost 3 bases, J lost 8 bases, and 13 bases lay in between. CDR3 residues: CAWSHSLGEKLFF. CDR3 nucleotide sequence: TGTGCCTGGAGCCACAGCTTAGGGGAAAAACTGTTTTTT.

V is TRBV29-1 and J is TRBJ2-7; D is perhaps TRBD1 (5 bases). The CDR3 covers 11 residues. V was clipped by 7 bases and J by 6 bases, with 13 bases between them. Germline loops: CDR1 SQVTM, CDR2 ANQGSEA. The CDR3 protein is CSAGQGSEQYF. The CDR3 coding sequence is TGCAGCGCCGGGCAGGGCTCCGAGCAGTACTTC.

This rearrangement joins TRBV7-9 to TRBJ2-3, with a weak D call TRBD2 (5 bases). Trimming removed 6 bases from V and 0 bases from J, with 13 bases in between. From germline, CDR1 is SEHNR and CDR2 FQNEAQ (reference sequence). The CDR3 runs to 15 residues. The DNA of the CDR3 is TGTGCCAGCAGTCAAATAGCGAAAAGCACAGATACGCAGTATTTT. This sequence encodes CASSQIAKSTDTQYF.

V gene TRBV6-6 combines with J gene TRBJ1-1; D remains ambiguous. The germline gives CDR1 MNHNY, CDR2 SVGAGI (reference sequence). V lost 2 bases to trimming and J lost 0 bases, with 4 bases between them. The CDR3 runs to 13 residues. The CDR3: CASSYDLNTEAFF. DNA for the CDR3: TGTGCCAGCAGTTACGACTTGAACACTGAAGCTTTCTTT.